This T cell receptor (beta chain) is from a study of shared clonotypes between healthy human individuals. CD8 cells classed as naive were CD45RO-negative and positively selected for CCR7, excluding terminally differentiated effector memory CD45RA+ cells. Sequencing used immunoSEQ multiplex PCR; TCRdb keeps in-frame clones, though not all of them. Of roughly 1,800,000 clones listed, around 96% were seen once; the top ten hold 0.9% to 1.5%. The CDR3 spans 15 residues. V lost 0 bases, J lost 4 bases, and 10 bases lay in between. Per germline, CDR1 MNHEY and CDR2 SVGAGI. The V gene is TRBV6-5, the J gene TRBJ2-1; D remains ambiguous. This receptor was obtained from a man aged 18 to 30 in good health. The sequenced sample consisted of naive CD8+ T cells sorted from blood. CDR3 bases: TGTGCCAGCAGTTACTCGAGAACGGGTTACAATGAGCAGTTCTTC. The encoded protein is CASSYSRTGYNEQFF.